A single sample gave rise to the 7 T cell receptor beta chains below, sequenced in a study of blood T cell repertoires in COVID-19. The data were produced by immunoSEQ multiplex PCR, yet TCRdb's version contains in-frame clones alone and is incomplete. Altogether about 83,000 clones are present, around 87% being singletons, with the ten largest covering approximately 8%. The sequencing input was peripheral blood. The receptors come from a man older than 75 with active or convalescent COVID-19.

The chain employs TRBV5-1 and TRBJ2-1; D is possibly TRBD1 (5 bases). Germline CDR1 SGHRS, CDR2 YFSETQ. Trimming took 1 base from V and 10 from J, leaving 18 bases between them. The CDR3 consists of 15 residues. CDR3 region: CASSLRSDNAIEQFF. CDR3 coding DNA: TGCGCCAGCAGCTTGAGATCGGACAACGCCATCGAGCAGTTCTTC.

The CDR3 DNA reads TGTGCCAGCAGCCTCGGGACAGCTAATAATTCACCCCTCCACTTT. Amino acids: CASSLGTANNSPLHF. J is TRBJ1-6 and V is TRBV6-5, with 7 bases matching TRBD1. Unmatched junction bases numbered 7, after V lost 6 bases and J lost 5 bases. The CDR3 is 15 amino acids. Germline assignment: CDR1 MNHEY and CDR2 SVGAGI.

In its sample, this clone was seen a few times. The V call is TRBV19, the J call TRBJ2-1; 7 bases line up with TRBD2. This CDR3 comprises 14 residues. Germline V gene lookup returns CDR1 LNHDA and CDR2 SQIVND (reference sequence). Trimming removed 5 bases from V and 10 bases from J; junction bases left unmatched: 11. The CDR3 reads CASSGFALGGEQFF. In nucleotides, the CDR3 is TGTGCCAGTAGTGGTTTCGCGCTCGGGGGGGAGCAGTTCTTC. The complete variable domain, with remaining parts taken from reference TRBV19 and TRBJ2-1, reads DGGITQSPKYLFRKEGQNVTLSCEQNLNHDAMYWYRQDPGQGLRLIYYSQIVNDFQKGDIAEGYSVSREKKESFPLTVTSAQKNPTAFYLCASSGFALGGEQFFGPGTRLTVL.

This clone was observed once. The J gene is TRBJ1-1, the V gene TRBV19; a weak D match, TRBD1 (6 bases). Trimming took 8 bases from V and 8 from J, leaving 18 bases between them. This CDR3 comprises 13 residues. Germline CDR1 is LNHDA and CDR2 is SQIVND (reference sequence). CDR3 sequence (DNA): TGTGCCAGTCTTTCCGGGACAACGTTCGAAGCTTTCTTT. Encoded protein: CASLSGTTFEAFF. Supplemented by reference TRBV19 and TRBJ1-1, the full variable domain reads DGGITQSPKYLFRKEGQNVTLSCEQNLNHDAMYWYRQDPGQGLRLIYYSQIVNDFQKGDIAEGYSVSREKKESFPLTVTSAQKNPTAFYLCASLSGTTFEAFFGQGTRLTVV.

The rearrangement joins TRBV7-2 to TRBJ2-2, with 14 bases fitting TRBD2. The trim removed 10 bases at V and 5 bases at J, leaving 18 bases unmatched. Germline V CDR1 and CDR2: SGHTA, FQGNSA. This CDR3 contains 19 residues. The CDR3 coding sequence is TGTGCCAACCCCCCTGGTAGAGGTGGACTAGCGGGAGGTACCGGGGAGCTGTTTTTT. As protein: CANPPGRGGLAGGTGELFF.

The rearrangement links TRBV28 to TRBJ1-2, with TRBD1 matching 9 bases. J gave up 2 bases and V 6 bases, and 4 bases lay outside the gene matches. The CDR3 totals 14 residues. Germline-derived CDR1 and CDR2 are MDHEN and SYDVKM. The CDR3 loop is CASRTGQGNYGYTF. For the CDR3, the DNA is TGTGCCAGCAGGACGGGACAGGGCAACTATGGCTACACCTTC.

CDR3 loop: CASSSLAGEETQYF. The CDR3 DNA follows: TGTGCCAGCAGTTCTCTAGCGGGGGAAGAGACCCAGTACTTC. V is TRBV3-1 (or the pseudogene TRBV3-2) and J is TRBJ2-5; TRBD2 matches at 10 bases. CDR1 and CDR2 (germline): LGHDT, YNNKEL (reference sequence). J was trimmed by 3 bases and V by 6 bases; bases with no gene match: 4. CDR3 size: 14 residues.